These T cell receptor beta chains were read from a single sample in a study of blood T cells in healthy people across ages. Each CDR3 protein is one row after TCRdb ran MiXCR on the 5' RACE reads. The sample has about 800,000 distinct CDR3 sequences; approximately 25% are singletons. Separately, the same data were catalogued under a study of T cells of mothers and their children.

Source material: blood. These receptors all stem from a boy aged 5 to 17 in good health. Both conserved end residues are part of each CDR3. D genes are given only for firm matches. Expanded clones are given a class, and other clones once, few, many or no size at all.

j_call: TRBJ1-1; v_call: TRBV5-1; clone_size: .; d_call: .; cdr3_nt: TGCGCCAGCAGCTTGGTTTCGGGATTCGCCGAAGCTTTCTTT; cdr3_aa: CASSLVSGFAEAFF
j_call: TRBJ1-1; v_call: TRBV7-2; clone_size: few; d_call: TRBD1; cdr3_nt: TGTGCCAGCAGCATAACCAATCAGGGGGGCACTGAAGCTTTCTTT; cdr3_aa: CASSITNQGGTEAFF
j_call: TRBJ2-1; v_call: TRBV28; clone_size: few; d_call: .; cdr3_nt: TGTGCCAGCAGGTCGAGGGGAGACAATGAGCAGTTCTTC; cdr3_aa: CASRSRGDNEQFF
j_call: TRBJ1-1; v_call: TRBV29-1; clone_size: .; d_call: .; cdr3_nt: TGCAGCGTTGGCCGGACGGCGAACACTGAAGCTTTCTTT; cdr3_aa: CSVGRTANTEAFF
j_call: TRBJ2-5; v_call: TRBV20-1; clone_size: .; d_call: .; cdr3_nt: TGCAGTGCTAGAGGGGGTCTAGGGCAGTACTTC; cdr3_aa: CSARGGLGQYF
j_call: TRBJ2-7; v_call: TRBV7-8; clone_size: .; d_call: .; cdr3_nt: TGTGCCAGCAGCGAGAGGAAGACGTACGAGCAGTACTTC; cdr3_aa: CASSERKTYEQYF
j_call: TRBJ2-1; v_call: TRBV29-1; clone_size: few; d_call: .; cdr3_nt: TGCAGCGTTGAAGATAGCCAGGCGACCTACAATGAGCAGTTCTTC; cdr3_aa: CSVEDSQATYNEQFF
j_call: TRBJ1-1; v_call: TRBV28; clone_size: .; d_call: .; cdr3_nt: TGTGCCAGCAGTCCCGGACTGACTAGGAACACTGAAGCTTTCTTT; cdr3_aa: CASSPGLTRNTEAFF
j_call: TRBJ2-1; v_call: TRBV9; clone_size: few; d_call: .; cdr3_nt: TGTGCCAGCAGCGTAGGCCACAATGAGCAGTTCTTC; cdr3_aa: CASSVGHNEQFF
j_call: TRBJ1-1; v_call: TRBV28; clone_size: .; d_call: .; cdr3_nt: TGTGCCAGCAGTCGCGTCCCGGAGAACACTGAAGCTTTCTTT; cdr3_aa: CASSRVPENTEAFF
j_call: TRBJ1-4; v_call: TRBV27; clone_size: few; d_call: .; cdr3_nt: TGTGCCAGCAGTACCTCAGGGTTGTGGACTAATGAAAAACTGTTTTTT; cdr3_aa: CASSTSGLWTNEKLFF
j_call: TRBJ1-1; v_call: TRBV27; clone_size: many; d_call: TRBD1; cdr3_nt: TGTGCCAGCAGTAGACCCCAAACAGGGGGCACTGAAGCTTTCTTT; cdr3_aa: CASSRPQTGGTEAFF
j_call: TRBJ2-1; v_call: TRBV6-1; clone_size: .; d_call: TRBD1; cdr3_nt: TGTGCCAGCACCGGGACAGGGAACAATGAGCAGTTCTTC; cdr3_aa: CASTGTGNNEQFF
j_call: TRBJ2-2; v_call: TRBV27; clone_size: .; d_call: .; cdr3_nt: TGTGCCAGCCAGCCGGGGAGGAACACCGGGGAGCTGTTTTTT; cdr3_aa: CASQPGRNTGELFF
j_call: TRBJ2-5; v_call: TRBV6-2/TRBV6-3; clone_size: .; d_call: .; cdr3_nt: TGTGCCAGCAGTTCCTTCCAAGAGACCCAGTACTTC; cdr3_aa: CASSSFQETQYF
j_call: TRBJ2-5; v_call: TRBV14; clone_size: few; d_call: .; cdr3_nt: TGTGCCAGCAGCCAAGTCGATTGGGGGTATAGCGAGACCCAGTACTTC; cdr3_aa: CASSQVDWGYSETQYF